The 24 T cell receptor beta chains presented below share a single source sample, sequenced in a study of PD-1 blockade in classical Hodgkin lymphoma. Profiled with immunoSEQ multiplex PCR; TCRdb holds only in-frame clones, not every one. This sample carries roughly 64,000 clones, under 95% of them seen once, and the ten largest clones take 9% to 12%. Time point in this sample: cycle 4 day 1 (C4D1), after less than 7 weeks of nivolumab. No patient escaped relapse after autologous stem cell transplantation, and brentuximab vedotin exposure varied. The specimen was peripheral blood mononuclear cells (PBMCs), collected before the fourth cycle of nivolumab. The source is a human donor with classical Hodgkin lymphoma.

The chain carries TRBV6-6 and TRBJ1-1, with D possibly TRBD1 on 5 matching bases. Deletions cut 8 bases from V and 4 bases from J, with 14 bases between. Germline assignment: CDR1 MNHNY and CDR2 SVGAGI (reference sequence). The CDR3 spans 13 residues. CDR3: CASREGGVTEAFF. CDR3 sequence (DNA): TGTGCCAGCCGGGAGGGAGGGGTCACTGAAGCTTTCTTT.

The rearrangement uses TRBV30 and TRBJ1-3, with TRBD1 as a possible D gene (5 bases). The CDR3 has 15 amino acids. The V end was cut by 2 bases, the J end by 0 bases, with 11 bases between. Germline CDR1 and CDR2: GTSNPN and SVGIG (reference sequence). The CDR3 is CAWSIGDFSGNTIYF. The DNA of the CDR3 is TGTGCCTGGAGTATTGGGGACTTCTCTGGAAACACCATATATTTT.

The chain uses TRBV18 and TRBJ1-3; D gene unclear. Germline V lookup: CDR1 KGHSH, CDR2 LQKENI. Trimming took 6 bases from V and 4 from J, leaving 10 bases between them. The CDR3 spans 13 residues. The CDR3 here is CASSQEFGNTIYF. Written as DNA, the CDR3 is TGTGCCAGCTCCCAAGAGTTCGGAAACACCATATATTTT.

This chain joins TRBV6-5 and TRBJ1-2; TRBD1 matches 10 bases. The CDR3 runs 12 residues. After removal of 5 bases from V and 8 bases from J, the junction contained 2 bases not matched to a gene. The germline CDR1 and CDR2 sequences are MNHEY and SVGAGI. The CDR3 region is CASSPTGGGYTF. The CDR3 DNA sequence: TGTGCCAGCAGTCCGACAGGGGGCGGCTACACCTTC.

J is TRBJ2-7 and V is TRBV7-9, with TRBD1 identical over 7 bases. This CDR3 has 14 amino acids. CDR1 SEHNR and CDR2 FQNEAQ come from the germline V gene (reference sequence). The V gene end was trimmed by 1 base and the J gene end by 4 bases; junction bases not matched to a gene: 4. The CDR3 reads CASSLEGDSYEQYF. CDR3 DNA sequence: TGTGCCAGCAGCTTAGAGGGGGACAGTTACGAGCAGTACTTC.

This chain connects TRBV5-5 to TRBJ2-2; the D is unclear. CDR3 length: 14 residues. Germline V gene data show CDR1 as SGHKS and CDR2 as YYEKEE (reference sequence). Trimming removed 2 bases from V and 4 bases from J, with 9 bases in between. The CDR3 DNA reads TGTGCCAGCAGCTTTACGACTGCCACCGGGGAGCTGTTTTTT. It encodes CASSFTTATGELFF.

The V call is TRBV25-1, the J call TRBJ2-5, with a tentative D call TRBD2 (5 bases). The CDR3 consists of 12 residues. Trimming shortened V by 6 bases and J by 7 bases, and 12 bases separated the two germline ends. CDR1 and CDR2 (germline): MGHDK, SYGVNS. The CDR3: CASSLGLGTQYF. DNA for the CDR3: TGTGCCAGCAGCCTCGGACTGGGGACCCAGTACTTC.

J is TRBJ1-2 and V is TRBV30; 10 bases are a match to TRBD1. Germline CDR1 is GTSNPN and CDR2 is SVGIG (reference sequence). With 4 bases clipped from V and 6 bases from J, the junction kept 11 bases outside the gene matches. The CDR3 contains 15 residues. CDR3 bases: TGTGCCTGGACTCTCCCGGGACAGGGGATCCATGGCTACACCTTC. Its translation: CAWTLPGQGIHGYTF.

The rearrangement joins TRBV7-9 to TRBJ2-3; a weak D match, TRBD2 (5 bases). Germline assignment: CDR1 SEHNR and CDR2 FQNEAQ (reference sequence). V lost 4 bases to trimming and J lost 0 bases, with 8 bases between them. The CDR3 is 14 residues long. The CDR3 nucleotides read TGTGCCAGCAGCTCCCGCGGGAGCACAGATACGCAGTATTTT. Protein product: CASSSRGSTDTQYF. The full variable domain, with the rest looked up from reference TRBV7-9 and TRBJ2-3, is DTGVSQNPRHKITKRGQNVTFRCDPISEHNRLYWYRQTLGQGPEFLTYFQNEAQLEKSRLLSDRFSAERPKGSFSTLEIQRTEQGDSAMYLCASSSRGSTDTQYFGPGTRLTVL.

The chain employs TRBV6-6 and TRBJ1-2; D unresolved. Germline-derived CDR1 and CDR2 are MNHNY and SVGAGI (reference sequence). This CDR3 comprises 16 residues. V was trimmed by 5 bases and J by 8 bases, leaving 24 bases between them. As DNA, the CDR3 is TGTGCCAGCAGTCAAACTTCCCTTCTCCCCGGCGGGGGCTACACCTTC. This encodes CASSQTSLLPGGGYTF.

The V call is TRBV6-6, the J call TRBJ1-1; D is undetermined. CDR3 length: 13 amino acids. The V gene's germline CDR1 is MNHNY and CDR2 SVGAGI (reference sequence). V lost 3 bases and J 4 bases, leaving 9 bases between the germline ends. CDR3 nucleotides: TGTGCCAGCAGTTATACACGGAGCACTGAAGCTTTCTTT. Translation: CASSYTRSTEAFF.

The chain carries TRBV5-4 and TRBJ1-2; possible D gene TRBD1, 5 bases. Germline V gene lookup returns CDR1 SGHNT and CDR2 YYREEE (reference sequence). The CDR3 sequence is 14 residues long. V was cut by 4 bases and J by 2 bases, with 12 bases left in between. In DNA, the CDR3 is TGTGCCAGCAGCGGCCCCGGGACGAACTATGGCTACACCTTC. Residues: CASSGPGTNYGYTF.

The gene calls are TRBV30 and TRBJ1-1, with 7 bases aligning to TRBD1. This CDR3 region has 13 residues. Per the germline V gene, CDR1 is GTSNPN and CDR2 is SVGIG (reference sequence). Trimming removed 0 bases from V and 5 bases from J; junction bases left unmatched: 3. CDR3 nucleotides: TGTGCCTGGAGTGTGAACAGGGGAACTGAAGCTTTCTTT. Protein sequence: CAWSVNRGTEAFF.

J is TRBJ1-2 and V is TRBV7-6, with D possibly matching TRBD1 (6 bases). With 4 bases removed from V and 0 bases from J, the gap between germline ends came to 18 bases. The V gene's germline CDR1 is SGHVS and CDR2 FNYEAQ. The length of the CDR3 is 17 residues. Here the CDR3 reads CASSSWDRTEANYGYTF. For the CDR3, the DNA is TGTGCCAGCAGCTCCTGGGATCGGACAGAAGCTAACTATGGCTACACCTTC.

The J gene is TRBJ2-1, the V gene TRBV5-4; no clear D gene. From germline, CDR1 is SGHNT and CDR2 YYREEE (reference sequence). With 6 bases removed from V and 6 bases from J, the gap between germline ends came to 13 bases. This CDR3 region has 13 residues. CDR3 sequence (DNA): TGTGCCAGCACTGGGAAGGGATTCAATGAGCAGTTCTTC. Its translation is CASTGKGFNEQFF.

The chain has TRBV6-1 and TRBJ1-1; D not resolved. This CDR3 is built from 14 residues. The ends were cut back, 6 bases at V and 0 bases at J, with 11 bases in the middle. Germline values: CDR1 MNHNS, CDR2 SASEGT. CDR3 sequence: CASSQWRMNTEAFF. In DNA form, the CDR3 reads TGTGCCAGCAGCCAGTGGCGAATGAACACTGAAGCTTTCTTT.

The V and J genes are TRBV6-5 and TRBJ1-2; 8 nucleotides align to TRBD1. Germline V gene sequence: CDR1 MNHEY, CDR2 SVGAGI. The CDR3 spans 12 residues. Trimming at V came to 6 bases and at J to 6 bases, leaving 3 bases not matched to a gene. CDR3 coding DNA: TGTGCCAGCAGAACACAGGGGGATGGCTACACCTTC. Amino acid sequence: CASRTQGDGYTF.

This clone was seen a single time. The V and J genes are TRBV6-1 and TRBJ1-2; no definite D call. Per germline, CDR1 MNHNS and CDR2 SASEGT. Trimming left V 5 bases short and J 5 bases short, with 12 bases between. The CDR3 runs to 13 residues. CDR3 sequence (DNA): TGTGCCAGCAGTCATGGGGATCCGTATGGCTACACCTTC. Its protein is CASSHGDPYGYTF.

With regard to this clone: A clone one base away is much larger, so this may be a read error. The chain has TRBV7-9 and TRBJ2-2, with D unclear. The CDR3 has 12 residues. V was shortened by 5 bases and J by 3 bases, with 4 bases between the two germline ends. Germline V gene lookup returns CDR1 SEHNR and CDR2 FQNEAQ (reference sequence). In nucleotides, the CDR3 is TGTGCCAGCAGCCGAGACACCGGGGAGCTGTTTTTT. This translates into CASSRDTGELFF.

The J gene is TRBJ2-2, the V gene TRBV2; D is unclear. This CDR3 region has 14 residues. V was trimmed by 2 bases and J by 4 bases, leaving 8 bases between them. Germline lookup yields CDR1 SNHLY and CDR2 FYNNEI. The CDR3 nucleotides read TGTGCCAGCAGTGAAAACTGGGCCACCGGGGAGCTGTTTTTT. Its translation is CASSENWATGELFF.

The CDR3 reads CASSLSQSYNSPLHF. The CDR3 DNA reads as TGTGCCAGCAGCTTAAGTCAAAGCTATAATTCACCCCTCCACTTT. This rearrangement joins TRBV7-3 to TRBJ1-6; no firm D call. Germline V gene data show CDR1 as SGHTA and CDR2 as FQGTGA. Trimming pared 1 base from V and 3 bases from J, leaving 7 bases between. The CDR3 is made up of 15 amino acids.

The gene calls are TRBV7-6 and TRBJ1-6; no clear D. Germline CDR1 SGHVS, CDR2 FNYEAQ. This CDR3 has 14 residues. V was clipped by 4 bases and J by 4 bases, with 8 bases between them. The CDR3 DNA reads TGTGCCAGCAGCTCGTGGGAATATAATTCACCCCTCCACTTT. Residues: CASSSWEYNSPLHF.

The chain carries TRBV5-6 and TRBJ1-1, with no clear D. V was cut by 2 bases and J by 3 bases, with 17 bases left in between. This CDR3 region has 16 residues. Looked up from germline, CDR1 is SGHDT and CDR2 is YYEEEE. The chain's CDR3 is CASSFLSVARDTEAFF. The CDR3 region has the DNA TGTGCCAGCAGCTTTTTATCGGTCGCGAGGGACACTGAAGCTTTCTTT.

The rearrangement joins TRBV2 to TRBJ1-2; D possibly corresponds to TRBD1 (6 bases). Trimming stripped 4 bases from V and 5 bases from J, with 20 bases between. The germline gives CDR1 SNHLY, CDR2 FYNNEI. CDR3 length: 16 residues. CDR3 in DNA: TGTGCCAGCAGTGGACAGGCGCAGTTCCCAAATTATGGCTACACCTTC. It specifies CASSGQAQFPNYGYTF.